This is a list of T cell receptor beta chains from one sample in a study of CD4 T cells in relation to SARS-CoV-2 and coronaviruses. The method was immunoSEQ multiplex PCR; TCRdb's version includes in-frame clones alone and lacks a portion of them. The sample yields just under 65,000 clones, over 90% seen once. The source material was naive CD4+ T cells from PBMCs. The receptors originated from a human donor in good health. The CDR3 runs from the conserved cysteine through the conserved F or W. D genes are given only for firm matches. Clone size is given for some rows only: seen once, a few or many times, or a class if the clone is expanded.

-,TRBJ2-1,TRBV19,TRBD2,TGTGCCAGTAGTATAGGTGGCGGGAGGGCCGGGGACAATGAGCAGTTCTTC,CASSIGGGRAGDNEQFF
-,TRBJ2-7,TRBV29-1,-,TGCAGCGTTGGGCTAGCGCAGATCCAGTACTTC,CSVGLAQIQYF
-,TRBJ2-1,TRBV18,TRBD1,TGTGCCAGCTCACCCGGGACAGGGAGGCCTGAGCAGTTCTTC,CASSPGTGRPEQFF
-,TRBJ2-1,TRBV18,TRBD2,TGTGCCAGCTCACCACCGATAGCGGGAAGTGAGCAGTTCTTC,CASSPPIAGSEQFF
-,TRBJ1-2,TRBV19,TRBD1,TGTGCCAGTAGTGTCGACCGGGACAGGGTCCATGGCTACACCTTC,CASSVDRDRVHGYTF
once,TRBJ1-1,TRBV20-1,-,TGCAGTGCTAGTCGGGACACTGAAGCTTTCTTT,CSASRDTEAFF
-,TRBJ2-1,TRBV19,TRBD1,TGTGCCAGTAGTACCGCCGGGACAGGGGCCTATGAGCAGTTCTTC,CASSTAGTGAYEQFF
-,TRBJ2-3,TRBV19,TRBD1,TGTGCCAGTACCCGGGACAGGGAGCGTCGATCGCAGTATTTT,CASTRDRERRSQYF
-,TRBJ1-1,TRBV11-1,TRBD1,TGTGCCAGCAGAAGGGACAGGCGTACTGAAGCTTTCTTT,CASRRDRRTEAFF
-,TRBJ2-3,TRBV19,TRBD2,TGTGCCAGTAGCCAGGGACTAGCGGTGGTTACAGATACGCAGTATTTT,CASSQGLAVVTDTQYF
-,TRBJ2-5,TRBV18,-,TGTGCCAGCTCAAAGGGAGGCACTAGGCCAGAGACCCAGTACTTC,CASSKGGTRPETQYF
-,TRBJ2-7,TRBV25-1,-,TGTGCCAGCAGTGTAACCACCGGGACACGAGCCTACGAGCAGTACTTC,CASSVTTGTRAYEQYF
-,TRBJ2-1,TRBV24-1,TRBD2,TGTGCCACCAGTGATTGGGGACTAGGATACAATGAGCAGTTCTTC,CATSDWGLGYNEQFF
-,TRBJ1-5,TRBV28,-,TGTGCCAGCAGTTTAGGGGGACTAAATCAGCCCCAGCATTTT,CASSLGGLNQPQHF
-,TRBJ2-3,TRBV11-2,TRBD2,TGTGCCAGCAGCTTAGACACTAGCGGATTCACAGATACGCAGTATTTT,CASSLDTSGFTDTQYF
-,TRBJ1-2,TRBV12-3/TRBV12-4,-,TGTGCCAGCAGTTTATGGTACTATGGCTACACCTTC,CASSLWYYGYTF
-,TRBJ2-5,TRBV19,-,TGTGCCAGTAGTAGGGCAGTCCAAGAGACCCAGTACTTC,CASSRAVQETQYF
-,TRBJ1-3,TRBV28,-,TGTGCCAGCAGTACCGTGAAAGTTGCTGGAAACACCATATATTTT,CASSTVKVAGNTIYF
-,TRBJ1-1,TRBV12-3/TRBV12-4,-,TGTGCCAGCAGTTTTGGAGGGCGAGCTTTCTTT,CASSFGGRAFF
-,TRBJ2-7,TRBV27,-,TGTGCCAGCAGTTCTGCGACTAGAGCCTCCTACGAGCAGTACTTC,CASSSATRASYEQYF
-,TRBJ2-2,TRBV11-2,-,TGTGCCAGCAGCTTTACGGCGGGACCGAACACCGGGGAGCTGTTTTTT,CASSFTAGPNTGELFF
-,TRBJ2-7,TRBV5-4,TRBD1,TGTGCCAGCAGCCAGCGGACAGGGGGCCCCCTATCCTACGAGCAGTACTTC,CASSQRTGGPLSYEQYF
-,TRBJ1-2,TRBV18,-,TGTGCCAGCTCACCGCTAGGGAGAGTCGCCAATGGCTACACCTTC,CASSPLGRVANGYTF
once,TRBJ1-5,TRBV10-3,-,TGTGCCATCAGTGAGAACGGTTCCAATCAGCCCCAGCATTTT,CAISENGSNQPQHF
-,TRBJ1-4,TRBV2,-,TGTGCCAGCAGTGAAGTGTCTCCTAATGAAAAACTGTTTTTT,CASSEVSPNEKLFF
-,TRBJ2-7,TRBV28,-,TGTGCCAGCAGGCGGAATCCCAACTCCTACGAGCAGTACTTC,CASRRNPNSYEQYF
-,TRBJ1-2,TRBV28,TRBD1,TGTGCCAGCAGTCCGGGGACAGGTCAGCGGGGCTACACCTTC,CASSPGTGQRGYTF
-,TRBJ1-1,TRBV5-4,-,TGTGCCAGCAGCCCGGGGAGGGGTCAGGAAGCTTTCTTT,CASSPGRGQEAFF
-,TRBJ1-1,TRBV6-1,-,TGTGCCAGCAGTGATGGATGGCTCCCCGGGGACACTGAAGCTTTCTTT,CASSDGWLPGDTEAFF